The next 20 T cell receptor beta chains were all read from a single sample in a study of shared clonotypes between healthy human individuals. The table came from immunoSEQ multiplex PCR; TCRdb's copy has only in-frame clones and leaves some out. The sample carries 110,000 or so clones, about 67% recorded once. What was sequenced was memory CD8+ T cells sorted from blood. This sample's subset: CD45RO+ cells pooled with CCR7-negative TemRA cells. All receptors derive from a woman in her twenties or thirties in good health.

V is TRBV9 and J is TRBJ1-2; D is undetermined. Trimming shortened V by 3 bases and J by 8 bases, and 23 bases separated the two germline ends. The CDR3 is 16 amino acids. CDR1 is SGDLS, CDR2 YYNGEE, per germline. The chain's CDR3 is CASSDGWESLRPGYTF. CDR3 sequence (DNA): TGTGCCAGCAGCGACGGATGGGAGTCCCTCCGGCCCGGCTACACCTTC.

The sample holds many counts of this clone. The chain joins TRBV18 to TRBJ2-2; TRBD1 agrees at 7 bases. The germline V gene has CDR1 KGHSH and CDR2 LQKENI. This CDR3 spans 16 amino acids. Trimming cost V 6 bases and J 0 bases; bases outside gene matches: 7. The CDR3 DNA is TGTGCCAGCTCTGCCGGGACAGAAGCGAACACCGGGGAGCTGTTTTTT. It translates to CASSAGTEANTGELFF. The whole variable domain, remainder taken from reference TRBV18 and TRBJ2-2, is NAGVMQNPRHLVRRRGQEARLRCSPMKGHSHVYWYRQLPEEGLKFMVYLQKENIIDESGMPKERFSAEFPKEGPSILRIQQVVRGDSAAYFCASSAGTEANTGELFFGEGSRLTVL.

The chain joins TRBV7-3 to TRBJ2-2; 14 positions agree with TRBD2. Germline V lookup: CDR1 SGHTA, CDR2 FQGTGA. V was clipped by 4 bases and J by 3 bases; unmatched bases: 4. This CDR3 region has 17 residues. CDR3 sequence reads: CASSSAGLAGDTGELFF. CDR3 bases: TGTGCCAGCAGCTCAGCGGGACTAGCGGGAGACACCGGGGAGCTGTTTTTT.

The J gene is TRBJ1-5, the V gene TRBV28, with TRBD1 as a possible D gene (5 bases). Per the germline V gene, CDR1 is MDHEN and CDR2 is SYDVKM. This CDR3 has 13 amino acids. Trimming took 2 bases from V and 7 from J, leaving 9 bases between them. For the CDR3, the DNA is TGTGCCAGCAGTTTAAGGGGAGAGCAGCCCCAGCATTTT. Amino acid sequence: CASSLRGEQPQHF. The entire variable domain, with the rest obtained from reference TRBV28 and TRBJ1-5, is as follows: DVKVTQSSRYLVKRTGEKVFLECVQDMDHENMFWYRQDPGLGLRLIYFSYDVKMKEKGDIPEGYSVSREKKERFSLILESASTNQTSMYLCASSLRGEQPQHFGDGTRLSIL.

Remarks on this clone: The sample contains more than one DNA sequence encoding this CDR3. The gene calls are TRBV6-1 and TRBJ1-5; the D gene is possibly TRBD1 (6 bases). V lost 0 bases and J 5 bases, leaving 8 bases between the germline ends. The germline CDR1 and CDR2 sequences are MNHNS and SASEGT. The CDR3 length is 14 residues. The CDR3 region is CASSEARGYQPQHF. The CDR3 DNA is TGTGCCAGCAGTGAAGCCAGGGGTTATCAGCCCCAGCATTTT.

The chain couples TRBV4-2 to TRBJ2-7; D may correspond to TRBD1 or TRBD2 (5 bases each). Between the trimmed V and J ends, which lost 3 bases and 3 bases, there was a span of 15 bases. The CDR3 has 15 amino acids. Looked up from germline, CDR1 is LGHNA and CDR2 is YNFKEQ. In nucleotides, the CDR3 is TGTGCCAGCAGCCAGGGGGATGGAGTACGCTACGAGCAGTACTTC. Its protein product is CASSQGDGVRYEQYF.

This chain's CDR3 is CASSVTRHREETQYF. DNA of the CDR3: TGCGCCAGCAGTGTGACGAGACATAGAGAAGAGACCCAGTACTTC. The chain carries TRBV10-2 and TRBJ2-5; no clear D. CDR3 length: 15 amino acids. V was trimmed by 4 bases and J by 3 bases, leaving 15 bases between them. Germline V gene sequence: CDR1 WSHSY, CDR2 SAAADI.

This clone has just a few counts. The CDR3 DNA is TGTGCCAGCAGTGATCCGTCCGGAGGGGTGGATACAGATACGCAGTATTTT. Its protein product is CASSDPSGGVDTDTQYF. The chain is built from TRBV25-1 and TRBJ2-3, with D possibly matching TRBD2 (6 bases). V was cut by 3 bases and J by 3 bases, with 19 bases left in between. Looked up from germline, CDR1 is MGHDK and CDR2 is SYGVNS. The CDR3 extends over 17 amino acids. Using reference TRBV25-1 and TRBJ2-3 for the parts outside the CDR3, the full variable domain is EADIYQTPRYLVIGTGKKITLECSQTMGHDKMYWYQQDPGMELHLIHYSYGVNSTEKGDLSSESTVSRIRTEHFPLTLESARPSHTSQYLCASSDPSGGVDTDTQYFGPGTRLTVL.

The chain has TRBV5-4 and TRBJ2-7, with D perhaps TRBD2 (5 bases). This CDR3 is built from 14 residues. Germline V lookup: CDR1 SGHNT, CDR2 YYREEE (reference sequence). With 4 bases removed from V and 6 bases from J, the gap between germline ends came to 17 bases. The CDR3 DNA reads TGTGCCAGCAGCCCCGGAGATTTTCGGGGCGAGCAGTACTTC. Protein: CASSPGDFRGEQYF.

The table lists this clone with a count of one. The CDR3 region has the DNA TGTGCCAGCAGCTCAAACTACGAGCAGTACTTC. Residues: CASSSNYEQYF. The gene calls are TRBV5-4 and TRBJ2-7; D is uncertain. The germline V and J ends were trimmed by 3 bases and 3 bases, with 4 bases remaining between them. The CDR3 is 11 amino acids. Per germline, CDR1 SGHNT and CDR2 YYREEE (reference sequence).

The chain has TRBV7-9 and TRBJ1-2; D may be TRBD1 (5 bases). The CDR3 runs 17 residues. The V gene's germline CDR1 is SEHNR and CDR2 FQNEAQ (reference sequence). V was clipped by 5 bases and J by 0 bases, with 19 bases between them. CDR3 loop: CASSNPSGGEPNYGYTF. The CDR3 DNA reads TGTGCCAGCAGCAACCCCTCGGGGGGGGAACCTAACTATGGCTACACCTTC.

This clone is a singleton in its sample. The chain links TRBV9 to TRBJ2-1; 15 positions agree with TRBD2. Losses at the gene ends were 4 bases for V and 3 bases for J; bases not matched to a gene: 11. In germline, CDR1 is SGDLS, CDR2 YYNGEE. The CDR3 runs 19 residues. CDR3 sequence: CASSRTSGRGLFVYNEQFF. The CDR3 nucleotides read TGTGCCAGCAGCCGGACTAGCGGGAGGGGGCTATTCGTCTACAATGAGCAGTTCTTC.

The CDR3 region has the DNA TGTGCCAGCAGTTCAGGGTCGAGCTCCTATAATTCACCCCTCCACTTT. Residues: CASSSGSSSYNSPLHF. The rearrangement links TRBV28 to TRBJ1-6; the D gene is possibly TRBD1 (5 bases). Germline V lookup: CDR1 MDHEN, CDR2 SYDVKM. The CDR3 is made up of 16 amino acids. V gave up 4 bases and J gave up 0 bases, with 10 bases separating them.

This clone has at least ten counts. The CDR3 DNA reads TGTGCCAGTGGTATTAGATTTTACAATGAGCAGTTCTTC. Protein: CASGIRFYNEQFF. This sequence joins TRBV6-5 and TRBJ2-1; no clear D. CDR3 size: 13 residues. Trimming pared 9 bases from V and 4 bases from J, leaving 13 bases between. Germline V gene lookup returns CDR1 MNHEY and CDR2 SVGAGI.

The sample holds a few counts of this clone. The V gene is TRBV27, the J gene TRBJ2-7; 10 bases match TRBD2. CDR1 MNHEY and CDR2 SMNVEV come from the germline V gene (reference sequence). V shed 5 bases and J 1 base; nucleotides not matched to a gene: 11. The CDR3 loop spans 17 amino acids. CDR3 in amino acids: CASSPNAGLAFSYEQYF. For the CDR3, the DNA is TGTGCCAGCAGTCCCAACGCGGGACTAGCGTTTTCCTACGAGCAGTACTTC.

The chain recombines TRBV5-4 with TRBJ2-5, with TRBD2 as a possible D gene (5 bases). This CDR3 comprises 15 residues. Trimming removed 2 bases from V and 1 base from J, with 12 bases in between. Germline CDR1 reads SGHNT; CDR2 reads YYREEE (reference sequence). This chain's CDR3 is CASSFKTTRQETQYF. Here the CDR3 DNA reads TGTGCCAGCAGCTTCAAGACTACACGCCAAGAGACCCAGTACTTC.

The V call is TRBV11-3, the J call TRBJ2-3, with 12 bases lining up with TRBD2. Per the germline V gene, CDR1 is SGHNT and CDR2 is YENEEA. The CDR3 consists of 17 residues. Trimming removed 4 bases from V and 6 bases from J; junction bases left unmatched: 11. The CDR3, as DNA: TGTGCCAGCAGCTCTAGTCTAGCGGGAGGGCCGGCGGATACGCAGTATTTT. It is translated as CASSSSLAGGPADTQYF.

V usage is TRBV27 and J usage is TRBJ2-1; the match to TRBD2 covers 9 bases. CDR1 and CDR2 from the germline V gene are MNHEY and SMNVEV (reference sequence). This CDR3 region has 15 residues. V lost 5 bases to trimming and J lost 3 bases; unmatched junction nucleotides: 5. CDR3 amino acids: CASSMGTSHYNEQFF. The CDR3 region has the DNA TGTGCCAGCAGTATGGGGACTAGCCACTACAATGAGCAGTTCTTC.

The chain combines TRBV6-6 with TRBJ2-7; D remains unclear. CDR3 length: 15 amino acids. Trimming cost V 0 bases and J 2 bases, with 11 bases left between them. From germline, CDR1 is MNHNY and CDR2 SVGAGI (reference sequence). In DNA, the CDR3 is TGTGCCAGCAGTTACTCCCGTGATCCCCCCTACGAGCAGTACTTC. Translating it yields CASSYSRDPPYEQYF.

V usage is TRBV11-2 and J usage is TRBJ2-5, with D unresolved. Deletions cut 1 base from V and 4 bases from J, with 10 bases between. Germline V CDR1 and CDR2: SGHAT, FQNNGV. The CDR3 spans 14 residues. This CDR3 reads CASSLASLLETQYF. In DNA form, the CDR3 reads TGTGCCAGCAGCTTAGCGAGTCTGTTAGAGACCCAGTACTTC.